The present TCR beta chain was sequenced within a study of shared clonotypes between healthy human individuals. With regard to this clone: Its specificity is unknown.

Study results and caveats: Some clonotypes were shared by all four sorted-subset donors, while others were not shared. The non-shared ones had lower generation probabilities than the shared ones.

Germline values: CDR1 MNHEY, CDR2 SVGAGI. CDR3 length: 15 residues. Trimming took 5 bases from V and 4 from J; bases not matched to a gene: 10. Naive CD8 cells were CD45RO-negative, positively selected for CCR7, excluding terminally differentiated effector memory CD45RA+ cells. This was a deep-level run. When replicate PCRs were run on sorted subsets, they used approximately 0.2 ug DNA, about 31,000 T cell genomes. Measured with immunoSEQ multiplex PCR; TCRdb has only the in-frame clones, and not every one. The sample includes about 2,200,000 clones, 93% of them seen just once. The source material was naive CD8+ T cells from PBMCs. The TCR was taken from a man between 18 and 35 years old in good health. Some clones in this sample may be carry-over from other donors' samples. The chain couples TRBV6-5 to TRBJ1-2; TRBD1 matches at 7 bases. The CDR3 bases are TGTGCCAGCAGTATCAGGGGGATCCCTCTCTATGGCTACACCTTC. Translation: CASSIRGIPLYGYTF.